Each of the 19 T cell receptor beta chains below was sequenced from the same sample in a study of CD8+ T cells in alopecia areata. Extracted from the samples, RNA was reverse transcribed into cDNA to serve as the sequencing template. This table comes from immunoSEQ multiplex PCR, and its TCRdb copy is limited to in-frame clones, with some not included. This sample has approximately 280,000 clones, with over 45% found just once. Treatment indicated: oral pan-JAK inhibitor, 5-10 mg twice daily. Here the sequenced sample was CD4+ T cells sorted from blood, taken at week 24, from a patient treated with tofacitinib. Source of these receptors: a human donor with alopecia areata.

This chain connects TRBV10-3 to TRBJ2-7, with D perhaps assigned TRBD1 or TRBD2 (5 bases each). The CDR3 contains 15 residues. V lost 6 bases and J 4 bases, leaving 19 bases between the germline ends. Germline V gives CDR1 ENHRY, CDR2 SYGVKD. CDR3 in amino acids: CAISGEGERSYEQYF. DNA for the CDR3: TGTGCCATCAGCGGCGAAGGGGAGCGATCGTACGAGCAGTACTTC.

The rearrangement uses TRBV18 and TRBJ1-2; D is possibly TRBD1 (5 bases). The germline V gene encodes CDR1 KGHSH and CDR2 LQKENI. V was trimmed by 1 base and J by 0 bases, leaving 21 bases between them. The CDR3 consists of 19 residues. CDR3 sequence (DNA): TGTGCCAGCTCACCACTCTCCAATTTCCCTGGACAAGCTAACTATGGCTACACCTTC. Residues: CASSPLSNFPGQANYGYTF. Full variable domain (outside the CDR3, taken from reference TRBV18 and TRBJ1-2): NAGVMQNPRHLVRRRGQEARLRCSPMKGHSHVYWYRQLPEEGLKFMVYLQKENIIDESGMPKERFSAEFPKEGPSILRIQQVVRGDSAAYFCASSPLSNFPGQANYGYTFGSGTRLTVV.

V and J are TRBV28 and TRBJ2-1; D call uncertain. V lost 6 bases and J lost 0, with 9 bases in between. CDR3 length: 14 amino acids. Per the germline V gene, CDR1 is MDHEN and CDR2 is SYDVKM. The CDR3 DNA sequence: TGTGCCAGCAGACGGAGTCGCTCCTACAATGAGCAGTTCTTC. It encodes CASRRSRSYNEQFF.

CDR3 nucleotide sequence: TGTGCCAGCAGCCAAGTTGGCAGACCTCAATATGGCTACACCTTC. As protein: CASSQVGRPQYGYTF. The J gene is TRBJ1-2, the V gene TRBV14; D is uncertain. The CDR3 runs 15 residues. Trimming removed 1 base at V and 5 bases at J, with 14 bases between. CDR1 SGHDN and CDR2 FVKESK come from the germline V gene.

This chain joins TRBV6-5 and TRBJ1-5; 7 bases fit TRBD1. CDR3 size: 13 residues. Germline V lookup: CDR1 MNHEY, CDR2 SVGAGI. V lost 5 bases, J lost 5 bases, and 3 bases stayed unmatched. This CDR3 is CASSRDSDQPQHF. In DNA form, the CDR3 reads TGTGCCAGCAGTCGGGACAGCGATCAGCCCCAGCATTTT.

V is TRBV30 and J is TRBJ1-1, with a weak D call TRBD1 (6 bases). Germline V lookup: CDR1 GTSNPN, CDR2 SVGIG (reference sequence). V shed 2 bases and J shed 1 base, with 8 bases lying between them. The CDR3 spans 13 residues. The CDR3 sequence: CAWSQQGNTEAFF. The CDR3 DNA reads as TGTGCCTGGAGTCAACAGGGGAACACTGAAGCTTTCTTT.

This clone was recorded once. CDR3 coding DNA: TGTGCCAGCAGCTTAGGATCGGGGCCGAGGGGGCCCCAGCATTTT. As protein: CASSLGSGPRGPQHF. The gene calls are TRBV7-9 and TRBJ1-5, with D possibly TRBD1 on 5 matching bases. V was clipped by 1 base and J by 9 bases, with 16 bases between them. The germline V gene encodes CDR1 SEHNR and CDR2 FQNEAQ (reference sequence). The CDR3 extends over 15 amino acids.

This chain links TRBV27 with TRBJ2-5; 7 positions match TRBD1. Trimming cost V 5 bases and J 5 bases; bases outside gene matches: 5. The CDR3 totals 13 residues. Germline CDR1 reads MNHEY; CDR2 reads SMNVEV (reference sequence). This CDR3 is CASSRDRDETQYF. CDR3 in DNA: TGTGCCAGCAGTCGAGACAGGGACGAGACCCAGTACTTC.

There are a few counts of this clone. This chain uses TRBV30 with TRBJ2-3; tentative D call: TRBD1 (5 bases). Trimming cost V 2 bases and J 3 bases, with 12 bases left between them. The germline V gene has CDR1 GTSNPN and CDR2 SVGIG (reference sequence). The CDR3 contains 14 residues. The CDR3 nucleotides are TGTGCCTGGAGTTCCAGGGATTTGACAGATACGCAGTATTTT. This sequence encodes CAWSSRDLTDTQYF.

The chain recombines TRBV30 with TRBJ1-1; D not resolved. Trimming cost V 5 bases and J 8 bases, with 18 bases left between them. The CDR3 extends over 13 amino acids. Per the germline V gene, CDR1 is GTSNPN and CDR2 is SVGIG (reference sequence). CDR3 coding DNA: TGTGCCTGGGAGAAAGGGCGGGGAACCGAAGCTTTCTTT. Translation: CAWEKGRGTEAFF.

The gene calls are TRBV4-2 and TRBJ2-3; tentative D call: TRBD2 (6 bases). CDR3 length: 15 residues. V was cut by 4 bases and J by 0 bases, with 11 bases left in between. Germline CDR1 LGHNA, CDR2 YNFKEQ. The DNA of the CDR3 is TGTGCCAGCAGCCCTTTTGGGGGGAGCACAGATACGCAGTATTTT. It specifies CASSPFGGSTDTQYF.

The V gene is TRBV14, the J gene TRBJ2-5; the D is unclear. CDR1 is SGHDN and CDR2 is FVKESK in the germline V gene. The CDR3 sequence is 13 residues long. Deletions cut 6 bases from V and 4 bases from J, with 12 bases between. The CDR3: CASSRGIGETQYF. The DNA for the CDR3 is TGTGCCAGCAGTCGAGGCATTGGAGAGACCCAGTACTTC.

This chain connects TRBV6-5 to TRBJ2-7, with D tentatively TRBD2 (6 bases). Germline assignment: CDR1 MNHEY and CDR2 SVGAGI. V lost 10 bases and J 4 bases, leaving 23 bases between the germline ends. The CDR3 runs to 15 residues. This CDR3 reads CANTTSFIRGYEQYF. CDR3 in DNA: TGTGCCAACACGACTAGTTTTATTCGGGGGTACGAGCAGTACTTC.

This clone was recorded a few times. CDR3 in DNA: TGTGCCAGTAGTATAGCTCATACAGGGGGCGCGAACATTCAGTACTTC. Its protein is CASSIAHTGGANIQYF. This chain connects TRBV19 to TRBJ2-4, with 9 bases lining up with TRBD1. J lost 7 bases, V lost 1 base, and 8 bases had no gene match. The CDR3 contains 16 residues. CDR1 is LNHDA, CDR2 SQIVND, per germline (reference sequence).

The chain has TRBV4-1 and TRBJ2-1, with TRBD2 matching 7 bases. Germline lookup yields CDR1 MGHRA and CDR2 YSYEKL. The CDR3 sequence is 15 residues long. After removal of 2 bases from V and 6 bases from J, the junction contained 7 bases not matched to a gene. Written as DNA, the CDR3 is TGCGCCAGCAGCCAACACGGGGGGATCGGCAATGAGCAGTTCTTC. Protein product: CASSQHGGIGNEQFF.

This clone has just a few counts. The chain has TRBV7-2 and TRBJ2-4, with 7 nucleotides matching TRBD2. V shed 5 bases and J 5 bases; nucleotides not matched to a gene: 6. CDR3 length equals 14 residues. Germline CDR1 and CDR2: SGHTA and FQGNSA. As DNA, the CDR3 is TGTGCCAGCAGCCCGCGGGGGAACGAAAACATTCAGTACTTC. Encoded protein: CASSPRGNENIQYF.

CDR3 bases: TGTGCCAGCAGCTCAGCGAAAACCGGGACCGCATCCTACGAGCAGTACTTC. It yields the protein CASSSAKTGTASYEQYF. The chain links TRBV5-4 to TRBJ2-7; either TRBD1 or TRBD2 may supply D (5 bases each). The V and J ends lost 3 bases and 1 base respectively, with 20 bases between them. CDR1 and CDR2 (germline): SGHNT, YYREEE (reference sequence). The CDR3 runs 17 residues.

This clone was recorded a few times. The rearrangement links TRBV13 to TRBJ2-2; a possible D gene is TRBD1 (6 bases). CDR1 PRHDT and CDR2 FYEKMQ come from the germline V gene (reference sequence). The V and J ends lost 5 bases and 4 bases respectively, with 17 bases between them. The CDR3 length is 16 residues. CDR3 protein: CASSPSTHRVTGELFF. The CDR3 nucleotides read TGTGCCAGCAGCCCGTCCACCCACAGGGTCACCGGGGAGCTGTTTTTT.

This clone turned up a few times. The rearrangement links TRBV6-5 to TRBJ1-2, with D uncertain. This CDR3 is built from 13 residues. V was clipped by 5 bases and J by 8 bases, with 15 bases between them. CDR1 is MNHEY and CDR2 is SVGAGI in the germline V gene. The CDR3 DNA sequence: TGTGCCAGCAGTGAAGCGAGGGCCCGGGGCTACACCTTC. It is translated as CASSEARARGYTF.